The T cell receptor beta chain under discussion was sequenced for a study of T cell repertoires in cytomegalovirus infection. Overall study results and limits: What dominated the ex vivo response were HLA-C-restricted CMV-specific TCR beta clonotypes.

TCRdb re-derived calls from the reads in MiXCR, one entry per CDR3 protein. The sample contains roughly 340,000 distinct CDR3 sequences, 25% to 30% of which appear only once. For this clonotype: The target antigen is unknown.

The CDR3 extends over 16 amino acids. V was pared by 8 bases and J by 5 bases, with 15 bases of the junction left unmatched. The sequence was obtained from a human donor in good health (CMV status not recorded). Some clones in this sample may be carry-over from other donors' samples. Sequencing was performed on cultured PBMCs, taken from culture after CMV antigen stimulation. The chain uses TRBV12-3 or TRBV12-4 and TRBJ2-1; 7 nucleotides agree with TRBD2. Here the CDR3 reads CASSPPTASGDNEQFF. The CDR3 DNA reads TGTGCCAGCTCTCCCCCGACGGCTAGCGGAGACAATGAGCAGTTCTTC.